This TCR beta chain appears in the sequencing data of a study of cytomegalovirus exposure and HLA in healthy donors (dated by TCRdb to the late 2010s). Regarding the research as a whole: In an earlier analysis of roughly 500 of the donors, under 300 Gb of sequence data and 100 million or so unique TCR beta sequences from about 190 million T cells were reported. Roughly 300 gigabases of sequencing data and tens of millions of unique TCR sequences were included in an early release covering about 600 HLA-typed donors. Of the roughly 400 genotyped donors, 81% were placed in the genetic ancestry cluster associated with self-reported Caucasian donors. The aim of the study was to test whether cataloging public T cell receptors could identify signatures of past pathogen exposure. Using immunosequencing, the study profiled T cell repertoires from 550 to 750 subjects and related those repertoires to cytomegalovirus serostatus. A separate validation cohort of roughly 130 different subjects was used in addition to the approximately 700-subject first cohort. High-throughput TCR immunosequencing, statistical association of individual TCRs with disease status, and machine learning were combined to predict cytomegalovirus infection status. To study patterns of TCR occurrence, a later analysis re-analyzed previously published TCR beta repertoires from around 670 donors and added high-resolution HLA genotyping. Rather than using new phenotypic data, the later analysis identified candidate immune exposures from TCR beta sequences and from how often those sequences occurred across donors. In an earlier analysis of 587 of the donors, high-throughput TCR beta sequencing was used to judge whether each TCR beta V gene segment behaved as functional or pseudogenic. Alongside the repertoire data, information on donor age, sex, ethnicity and CMV serostatus was compiled. A later genetic analysis took genome-wide SNP genotypes for about three fifths of the 666 donors and used that subset as a discovery cohort. All discovery cohort repertoires had been generated using a single sequencing platform. Class I and class II HLA loci were covered by the typing at four-digit resolution. The number of donors typed differed by locus, with roughly 629-640 for A, B, C, DRB1 and DQB1, approximately 500 for DQA1, over 600 for DPA1, and 400 to 490 for DPB1. Roughly 5 DR-DQ haplotypes were handled as single units for association and clustering, since linkage in the cohort was strong. On average, roughly 200,000 unique TCR beta nucleotide sequences were sequenced per donor among roughly 430 genotyped donors of the cohort, with around 19% of those sequences being non-productive.

Overall study results and their limits: Strong co-occurrence of HLA alleles, especially DR and DQ, made assigning TCR associations to individual alleles difficult. A later analysis associated approximately 17,000 TCR beta sequences with specific HLA alleles at a false discovery rate of 0.05. In a later analysis, HLA-associated TCR beta chains were found to be more clonally expanded and to have lower generation probabilities than equally common non-associated chains. CMV serostatus was the only immune exposure information available for the cohort. Because some donors lacked HLA typing at each locus, the association tests relied only on the typed subset. Several of the top co-occurrence clusters appeared to be linked to parvovirus B19, influenza, CMV and Epstein-Barr virus, according to a later analysis. A further reported finding was that TCR beta sequences accurately predicted the HLA-A and HLA-B alleles for most subjects in the first cohort. An earlier analysis of around 500 of the donors showed that most TCR beta V segments appeared in productive rearrangements either about 90% or about 30% of the time, which broadly matched IMGT annotations. Roughly uniform sequencing depth across donors was assumed in presence/absence analyses, although this assumption may not hold. In a later analysis, the rate of TCR association differed among HLA loci, with DRB1 alleles having the most associated TCRs and HLA-C alleles having the fewest. A total of about 180 TCR beta chains were listed by the study as associated with cytomegalovirus. According to a later genetic analysis, donors in an Asian-associated ancestry cluster had fewer N-insertions in productive TCRs than the roughly 700-donor mean. Cytomegalovirus status was reported to be diagnosed by the classifier with high specificity and sensitivity in both the original and validation cohorts. According to a later analysis, most CMV-associated TCR beta chains appeared to be HLA-restricted, and the HLA associations seemed to be driven largely by CMV exposure. It was suggested by the authors that the approach could potentially be generalized to other disease states and immunological phenotypes. The earlier analysis of fewer than 750 of the donors excluded approximately 17 rarely observed V segments, including chromosome 9 orphons, because counts were too low. In this cohort, only TCR beta chains were sequenced, and detectable features were limited by the absence of alpha or paired-chain data. The sequencing pipeline was judged likely to have produced a cluster of highly shared sequence variants as a technical artifact. Some IMGT-functional V segments, including TRBV6-2 and TRBV6-3, could not be told apart with the 87-base-pair reads, so those segments were excluded. Linkage disequilibrium might explain the correlated functional status among segregating V segments, but an unknown experimental factor could not be excluded. While some public TCRs were present in many individuals, most TCR sequences turned up only very rarely across donors. A few of the identified cytomegalovirus-associated TCR beta chains were confirmed in vitro to be specific for cytomegalovirus antigens. V-gene and J-gene trimming of TCR beta chains was associated with a missense DCLRE1C variant in a later genetic analysis, and the association was replicated in an independent cohort.

With regard to this clone: Its cognate antigen has yet to be identified. No clone much larger than this one lies a single base away; base qualities are absent.

The cohort was made up of approximately 670 healthy bone marrow donors. At the time of sampling, every cohort member was nominally healthy, though immune exposures that went unrecorded were likely present. The donor was CMV seronegative and was included in the group of several hundred seronegative cohort members. A peripheral blood sample was provided by each donor, and peripheral blood mononuclear cells were used for TCR beta sequencing. Genomic DNA was extracted from the blood cell samples with the Qiagen DNeasy Blood Extraction Kit. Library preparation used the immunoSEQ multiplex PCR assay. For the multiplex PCR, a mixture combining 60 forward primers for TCR Vbeta segments and 13 reverse primers for TCR Jbeta segments was used. Amplification of the CDR3 region of rearranged TCR beta genes was performed with a multiplex PCR assay on genomic DNA. The Illumina HiSeq System was used to sequence the amplified TCR beta libraries as 87-base-pair reads. Per the original workflow: Across the roughly 700 repertoires, a later analysis counted 80 million or so unique TCR beta chains, 9.5 million to 12 million of which were shared by at least two donors. A nearest-neighbor algorithm error-corrected the raw reads and collapsed the reads into unique sequences, merging closely related sequences to remove PCR and sequencing errors. Alignment of CDR3 sequences to IMGT reference sequences was used to assign V, D and J gene segments. For a sequence to be retained, a match of at least six nucleotides was required to both a V gene segment and a J gene segment. A rearrangement was called productive if the CDR3 had no stop codons and remained in frame with V and J, and every other rearrangement was called non-productive. CDR3 was defined according to IMGT convention as the region running from the second conserved V-encoded cysteine to the conserved J-encoded phenylalanine. The earlier analysis of about 590 of the donors excluded sequences that lacked an unambiguous match to a single V gene segment. In an earlier analysis of a few hundred of the donors, V segments were called functional above 56.7% productive rearrangements and were called segregating when the between-donor standard deviation exceeded 5%. A statistical classification framework was developed to diagnose cytomegalovirus status using the catalog of TCR beta chain sequences. In a later analysis, TCR nucleotide sequences were compared against IMGT/GENE-DB human TR gene sequences so that V and J genes could be assigned. The TCRdist pipeline was used in a later analysis to assign CDR3 sequences and most-parsimonious VDJ recombination scenarios. In a later analysis, every TCR beta chain was defined by the combination of its CDR3 amino acid sequence and its V-gene family, and reads without a unique V-gene family were dropped. A later analysis removed several hundred highly shared, low-generation-probability nucleotide sequences to deal with suspected cross-contamination and a sequencing artifact. A later analysis calculated a clonal expansion index for each public chain from normalized within-repertoire ranks of inferred template counts. In a later analysis, generation probabilities were computed using a VDJ recombination model fitted to out-of-frame rearrangements, and the results were checked against IGoR. In a later analysis, hypergeometric tests were used to score TCR-TCR, TCR-HLA and TCR-CMV co-occurrence, with a repertoire-size bias correction applied to TCR pairs. To estimate false discovery rates, a later analysis permuted the HLA or CMV assignments 20 times. In a later analysis, co-occurring TCRs were grouped with DBSCAN, and TCRdist sequence similarity was added when clustering was performed within HLA-allele-positive subsets. Repertoires with fewer than 30,000 or more than 120,000 public chains, plus five repertoires with anomalous nucleotide sharing, were excluded from co-occurrence clustering. The immuneACCESS repertoire file appears here via TCRdb, limited to in-frame rearrangements. These files lack a portion of the clones; in checked studies, under half of the deficit traces to unresolved V genes, and the cause of the others is not known. Clone size and V and J calls were adopted from that table, with D and trimming inferred from the DNA. Across this sample there are 150,000 to 200,000 clones, with approximately 70% seen only once. The top ten clones comprise 1.5% to 2% of the sample.

Reading from cysteine to phenylalanine, the CDR3 counts 13 amino acids. Only the CDR3 DNA stays, 39 bases, in frame from base 1. The germline V gene yields LGHNA for CDR1 and YSLEER for CDR2. Trimming accounts for 4 bases at V and 9 bases at J, while the number of junction bases matched to no gene is 9. The V gene is TRBV4-3 and the J gene is TRBJ2-7; 7 bases in the junction line up with TRBD2. The specimen sequenced was PBMCs. This clonotype originated in a young woman in good health and CMV-seronegative. CDR3 loop: CASSPASQRGQYF. The DNA sequence is TGCGCCAGCAGCCCAGCGTCTCAGCGGGGGCAGTACTTC.